The T cell receptor (beta chain) described here comes from a study of T cell changes during pregnancy in multiple sclerosis. The assay was immunoSEQ multiplex PCR, and TCRdb's table has in-frame clones only and misses some. Of around 36,000 clones in the sample, 90% to 95% were seen once. The CDR3 runs 16 residues. The germline gives CDR1 SGDLS, CDR2 YYNGEE. V lost 0 bases and J 2 bases, leaving 13 bases between the germline ends. The chain is built from TRBV9 and TRBJ2-3; TRBD2 is a possible D gene (6 bases). The starting material was peripheral blood, obtained before pregnancy. This TCR was recovered from a female donor with multiple sclerosis, enrolled in a pregnancy study. CDR3 sequence (DNA): TGTGCCAGCAGCGTAGCCGGCGGGACGGTCACAGATACGCAGTATTTT. This translates into CASSVAGGTVTDTQYF.